What follows is one T cell receptor (beta chain) and its context. Antigen: not known. The sample originates from a study of post-analysis software for immune sequencing data. Study results and limitations: Multiple sclerosis patients showed significantly lower normalized Chao1 diversity than controls did. TRBV5-6, TRBV5-1 and TRBV20-1 belonged to a set of five TRBV segments that were more frequent in patients than controls.

From germline, CDR1 is SQVTM and CDR2 ANQGSEA. The CDR3 runs 14 residues. The germline V and J ends were trimmed by 4 bases and 4 bases, with 14 bases remaining between them. Sequencing libraries made from TCR beta cDNA carried unique molecular identifiers. Researchers reported roughly 510,000 cDNA molecules coming from approximately 1 to 10 million T cells. Each CDR3 protein gets one entry after TCRdb re-called the PCR reads with MiXCR. The sample has about 820,000 distinct CDR3 sequences; approximately 53% are singletons. The sequence derives from a girl between 10 and 17 years old with multiple sclerosis. The chain employs TRBV29-1 and TRBJ2-1, with D possibly TRBD2 on 6 matching bases. The sample consisted of blood. The CDR3 nucleotides are TGCAGCGTTGGCGGTGGTGCGGGATACAATGAGCAGTTCTTC. Translation gives CSVGGGAGYNEQFF.